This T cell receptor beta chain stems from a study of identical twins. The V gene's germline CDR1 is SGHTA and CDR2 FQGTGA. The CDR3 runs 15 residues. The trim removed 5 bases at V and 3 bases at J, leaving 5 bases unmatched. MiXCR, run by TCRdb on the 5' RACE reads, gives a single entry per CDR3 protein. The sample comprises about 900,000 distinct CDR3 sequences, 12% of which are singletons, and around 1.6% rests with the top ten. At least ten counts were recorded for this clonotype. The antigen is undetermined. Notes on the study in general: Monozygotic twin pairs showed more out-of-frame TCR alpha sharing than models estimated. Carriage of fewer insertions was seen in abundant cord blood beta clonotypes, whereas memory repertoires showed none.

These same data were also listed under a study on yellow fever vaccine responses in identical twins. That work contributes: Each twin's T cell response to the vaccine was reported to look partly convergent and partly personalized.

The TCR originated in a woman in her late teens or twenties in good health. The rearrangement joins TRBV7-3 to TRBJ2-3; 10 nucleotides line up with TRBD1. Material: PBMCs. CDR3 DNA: TGTGCCAGCAGCCCGGGACAGGGGAGGACAGATACGCAGTATTTT. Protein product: CASSPGQGRTDTQYF.